This section outlines one T cell receptor (beta chain) sequence together with its context. Its antigen remains unidentified. Sequenced by immunoSEQ multiplex PCR; TCRdb stores in-frame clones only, minus some. In the table there are 80,000 to 130,000 clones, less than 95% of which are singletons. This record belongs to a study of OX40 agonist ivuxolimab in advanced cancers. As for the study in general: Patients assigned to dose escalation were diagnosed with hepatocellular carcinoma, melanoma, renal cell or head and neck cancer. Study conclusions and caveats: Researchers did not determine the expanded peripheral T cells' antigen specificity. Low normalized clonal expansion also occurred in some nonresponding patients.

Trimming left V 6 bases short and J 8 bases short, with 17 bases between. The germline V gene encodes CDR1 KGHSH and CDR2 LQKENI. The CDR3 loop spans 14 amino acids. The rearrangement joins TRBV18 to TRBJ2-1, with D possibly being TRBD2 (5 bases). The sample consisted of CD4+ or CD8+ T cells sorted from blood, taken in a trial of the OX40 agonist ivuxolimab. This receptor was identified in an adult with an advanced solid tumor such as melanoma, head and neck, liver or kidney cancer. The CDR3 region has the DNA TGTGCCAGCTCCTTAGCGTCCAGAGGGTATGAGCAGTTCTTC. Translated, it gives CASSLASRGYEQFF.